The 18 T cell receptor beta chains below come from one sample, sequenced in a study of blood T cell repertoires in COVID-19. Libraries were prepared by immunoSEQ multiplex PCR; TCRdb keeps only in-frame clonotypes and omits some of them. The table has over 250,000 clones, about 90% seen once. Sequencing was carried out using peripheral blood. These receptors all stem from a woman in her forties or fifties with acute or convalescent COVID-19.

For this clone: The junction departs from the called germline gene at one end, perhaps through a read error. This chain joins TRBV5-1 and TRBJ2-1, with 10 bases aligning to TRBD2. Germline V gene data show CDR1 as SGHRS and CDR2 as YFSETQ. The CDR3 consists of 15 residues. CDR3 sequence reads: CASSLGLAQHNEQFF. CDR3 DNA: TGCGCCAGCAGTTTGGGACTAGCGCAACACAATGAGCAGTTCTTC.

The rearrangement links TRBV5-1 to TRBJ1-5, with 7 bases aligning to TRBD1. V shed 4 bases and J 7 bases; nucleotides not matched to a gene: 5. The germline CDR1 and CDR2 sequences are SGHRS and YFSETQ. The CDR3 has 13 amino acids. The CDR3 nucleotides read TGCGCCAGCAGCCCCCAGGGGGAACAGCCCCAGCATTTT. Translation gives CASSPQGEQPQHF.

The CDR3 loop reads CASSPPGDEQYF. As DNA, the CDR3 is TGCGCCAGCAGCCCCCCAGGGGACGAGCAGTACTTC. The genes are TRBV5-1 and TRBJ2-7; D possibly corresponds to TRBD1 (6 bases). The CDR3 length is 12 residues. The germline V gene encodes CDR1 SGHRS and CDR2 YFSETQ. Trimming took 4 bases from V and 5 from J, leaving 10 bases between them.

The V and J genes are TRBV5-1 and TRBJ2-7, with 8 bases matching TRBD1. CDR3 size: 14 residues. V trimming: 0 bases; J trimming: 6 bases; junction bases outside the gene matches: 5. The germline V gene encodes CDR1 SGHRS and CDR2 YFSETQ. This chain's CDR3 is CASSLEQGASEQYF. CDR3 in DNA: TGCGCCAGCAGCTTGGAGCAGGGGGCTTCCGAGCAGTACTTC.

In DNA, the CDR3 is TGTGCCAGCCAGTGGGGGGAACAAGCTTTCTTT. Amino acid sequence: CASQWGEQAFF. The chain combines TRBV12-3 or TRBV12-4 with TRBJ1-1, with D perhaps matching TRBD1 (5 bases). Trimming cost V 8 bases and J 9 bases, with 13 bases left between them. This CDR3 has 11 residues.

The chain employs TRBV7-9 and TRBJ1-1; tentative D call: TRBD1 (5 bases). Trimming shortened V by 2 bases and J by 2 bases, and 21 bases separated the two germline ends. The CDR3 runs to 18 residues. Germline CDR1 SEHNR, CDR2 FQNEAQ (reference sequence). The CDR3 is CASSLKGYLGGLNTEAFF. Written as DNA, the CDR3 is TGTGCCAGCAGCTTAAAAGGCTATCTTGGGGGACTAAACACTGAAGCTTTCTTT.

This rearrangement joins TRBV25-1 to TRBJ2-5, with 13 bases fitting TRBD2. V lost 5 bases and J lost 5; bases outside the gene matches: 5. Germline CDR1 is MGHDK and CDR2 is SYGVNS. The length of the CDR3 is 15 residues. The chain's CDR3 is CASSMTSGRRETQYF. The CDR3 nucleotides are TGTGCCAGCAGTATGACTAGCGGGAGGAGGGAGACCCAGTACTTC. Full variable domain (rest looked up from reference TRBV25-1 and TRBJ2-5): EADIYQTPRYLVIGTGKKITLECSQTMGHDKMYWYQQDPGMELHLIHYSYGVNSTEKGDLSSESTVSRIRTEHFPLTLESARPSHTSQYLCASSMTSGRRETQYFGPGTRLLVL.

The CDR3, as DNA: TGTGCCAGTACTCCTACAGGGACCGGGGAGCTGTTTTTT. As protein: CASTPTGTGELFF. This chain uses TRBV19 with TRBJ2-2; the D gene is possibly TRBD1 (6 bases). Germline V gene lookup returns CDR1 LNHDA and CDR2 SQIVND (reference sequence). The CDR3 is 13 amino acids. The V end lost 7 bases, the J end lost 5 bases, and 11 bases lay between the germline ends.

This sequence joins TRBV6-1 and TRBJ2-5, with 10 positions matching TRBD2. V lost 2 bases and J lost 3; bases outside the gene matches: 6. The CDR3 sequence is 16 residues long. The germline gives CDR1 MNHNS, CDR2 SASEGT. CDR3 in DNA: TGTGCCAGCAGTGAAAACTGGCTAGCGGGAGAAGAGACCCAGTACTTC. Its protein product is CASSENWLAGEETQYF.

This clone was picked up a small number of times. Germline and junction disagree at one end, which may indicate a read error. This chain connects TRBV4-1 to TRBJ1-4, with D uncertain. CDR3 length: 14 residues. CDR1 is MGHRA, CDR2 YSYEKL, per germline. In DNA, the CDR3 is TGCGCCAGCGGCCACGGGATTGCTAATGAAAAACTGTTTTTT. Its protein product is CASGHGIANEKLFF.

The CDR3 DNA reads TGCGCCAGCAGAAGCGGGACAGGGAACTATGGCTACACCTTC. Encoded protein: CASRSGTGNYGYTF. The chain links TRBV5-1 to TRBJ1-2, with TRBD1 matching 9 bases. CDR3 length equals 14 residues. Germline V CDR1 and CDR2: SGHRS, YFSETQ. V lost 5 bases and J lost 2; bases outside the gene matches: 4.

A single count supports this clone. V is TRBV5-3 and J is TRBJ1-5, with TRBD1 as a possible D gene (6 bases). TRBV5-3 is given ORF status, its function remaining uncertain. The CDR3 length is 15 residues. V was shortened by 5 bases and J by 1 base, with 13 bases between the two germline ends. CDR3 sequence reads: CARRSPGVSNQPQHF. CDR3 DNA: TGTGCCAGAAGGTCCCCAGGGGTAAGCAATCAGCCCCAGCATTTT.

This clone has only a few counts. CDR3 sequence (DNA): TGTGCCAGCAGCTTAGGGACAGGGGGCCTTAATAGCAATCAGCCCCAGCATTTT. Protein sequence: CASSLGTGGLNSNQPQHF. The J gene is TRBJ1-5, the V gene TRBV7-9; TRBD1 matches at 11 bases. Germline CDR1 reads SEHNR; CDR2 reads FQNEAQ (reference sequence). There are 18 residues in the CDR3. With 1 base clipped from V and 0 bases from J, the junction kept 5 bases outside the gene matches.

V and J are TRBV5-1 and TRBJ2-7; no firm D call. Trimming removed 1 base at V and 7 bases at J, with 12 bases between. This CDR3 spans 13 amino acids. CDR1 and CDR2 (germline): SGHRS, YFSETQ. The CDR3 spells CASSLLVTGEQYF. CDR3 DNA sequence: TGCGCCAGCAGCTTGTTGGTGACGGGTGAGCAGTACTTC.

The chain is built from TRBV3-1 (or the pseudogene TRBV3-2) and TRBJ2-5; D is undetermined. CDR1 and CDR2 (germline): LGHDT, YNNKEL (reference sequence). This CDR3 is 13 amino acids long. V gave up 2 bases and J gave up 5 bases, with 9 bases separating them. The CDR3 DNA follows: TGTGCCAGCAGCCAAACTCGGGTGGAGACCCAGTACTTC. It specifies CASSQTRVETQYF.

The V and J genes are TRBV9 and TRBJ1-5, with D hard to call. The CDR3 has 14 residues. The V end was cut by 0 bases, the J end by 5 bases, with 9 bases between. Germline V gene data show CDR1 as SGDLS and CDR2 as YYNGEE. The CDR3 spells CASSVDGVDQPQHF. As DNA, the CDR3 is TGTGCCAGCAGCGTAGACGGGGTTGATCAGCCCCAGCATTTT.

This clone appeared a single time. The chain is built from TRBV30 and TRBJ1-3, with TRBD1 matching 7 bases. The J segment lost 0 bases and the V segment lost 5 bases, leaving 7 bases of the junction unmatched. The germline CDR1 and CDR2 sequences are GTSNPN and SVGIG (reference sequence). The CDR3 runs 15 residues. CDR3 nucleotide sequence: TGTGCCTGGGGCATGGACAGGAGCTCTGGAAACACCATATATTTT. It is translated as CAWGMDRSSGNTIYF.

The V and J genes are TRBV7-2 and TRBJ2-1; TRBD2 matches at 11 bases. The CDR3 is 17 amino acids. Unmatched junction bases numbered 11, after V lost 2 bases and J lost 8 bases. Germline V CDR1 and CDR2: SGHTA, FQGNSA. CDR3 loop: CASSLLYTSGSSDEQFF. The CDR3 nucleotides read TGTGCCAGCAGCTTATTATATACTAGCGGGAGTTCGGATGAGCAGTTCTTC.